The 10 T cell receptor beta chains given below trace back to one sample, sequenced in a study of long-term antiretroviral therapy in people with HIV (dated by TCRdb to 2021 to 2024). The immunoSEQ hsTCRB v3.0 assay was used at survey level resolution to sequence the TRB variable region. Here the immuneACCESS table is served through TCRdb, limited to in-frame sequences with V and J called. Missing clones are a known gap in these copies; in checked studies unresolved V genes cover under half, and the rest lacks a known reason. The sample table lists 25,000 to 35,000 clones, over 90% of them with a count of one. The leading ten clones occupy about 6% of the sample. The sequenced sample was unsorted PBMCs, obtained approximately 6.5 years after starting antiretroviral therapy. These receptor sequences come from a woman aged 40-49 years with HIV.

J is TRBJ2-1 and V is TRBV30, with 7 bases that match TRBD2. CDR1 is GTSNPN, CDR2 SVGIG, per germline (reference sequence). The CDR3 covers 16 residues. The V and J ends lost 3 bases and 0 bases, in that order; junction bases with no gene match: 8. The CDR3 loop is CAWRGSGGSSYNEQFF. DNA of the CDR3: TGTGCCTGGAGAGGCTCGGGGGGAAGCTCCTACAATGAGCAGTTCTTC. The whole variable domain, remainder taken from reference TRBV30 and TRBJ2-1, is SQTIHQWPATLVQPVGSPLSLECTVEGTSNPNLYWYRQAAGRGLQLLFYSVGIGQISSEVPQNLSASRPQDRQFILSSKKLLLSDSGFYLCAWRGSGGSSYNEQFFGPGTRLTVL.

This clone was seen a handful of times. The chain employs TRBV6-5 and TRBJ2-5, with 9 bases matching TRBD2. The CDR3 runs to 15 residues. The V gene's germline CDR1 is MNHEY and CDR2 SVGAGI. V dropped 1 base and J dropped 2; count of bases not matched to a gene: 2. The CDR3 DNA follows: TGTGCCAGCAGTTACTTGGCGGGGGGGCAAGAGACCCAGTACTTC. It codes for CASSYLAGGQETQYF.

This chain connects TRBV6-6 to TRBJ2-1, with TRBD2 identical over 12 bases. Germline lookup yields CDR1 MNHNY and CDR2 SVGAGI (reference sequence). The CDR3 length is 15 residues. J gave up 5 bases and V 5 bases, and 4 bases lay outside the gene matches. CDR3 sequence: CASSRLAGDNNEQFF. The CDR3 DNA reads TGTGCCAGCAGTAGACTAGCGGGGGACAACAATGAGCAGTTCTTC.

The chain recombines TRBV5-1 with TRBJ2-3; 9 bases are a match to TRBD1. Germline CDR1 reads SGHRS; CDR2 reads YFSETQ. J gave up 4 bases and V 4 bases, and 7 bases lay outside the gene matches. The CDR3 is made up of 15 amino acids. The CDR3 DNA sequence: TGCGCCAGCAGCGTAGGGACAGGGAAAGCAGATACGCAGTATTTT. It translates to CASSVGTGKADTQYF.

The V and J genes are TRBV21-1 and TRBJ1-5. TRBV21-1 is designated a pseudogene. The CDR3 length is 17 residues. The CDR3 here is CASSKASADFSNQPQHF. In nucleotides, the CDR3 is TGTGCCAGCAGCAAAGCGTCGGCGGACTTTAGCAATCAGCCCCAGCATTTT.

This rearrangement joins TRBV7-6 to TRBJ2-7, with a weak D call TRBD2 (5 bases). Trimming took 0 bases from V and 1 from J, leaving 13 bases between them. The CDR3 is made up of 16 amino acids. Germline assignment: CDR1 SGHVS and CDR2 FNYEAQ. The CDR3 bases are TGTGCCAGCAGCTTAGCTTCGGGGTGGGAATCCTACGAGCAGTACTTC. Its protein is CASSLASGWESYEQYF.

This clone was seen a single time. The rearrangement joins TRBV6-5 to TRBJ1-2; no clear D gene. V was clipped by 5 bases and J by 4 bases, with 11 bases between them. This CDR3 has 13 residues. Germline V gene sequence: CDR1 MNHEY, CDR2 SVGAGI. CDR3 coding DNA: TGTGCCAGCAGTGACAAGCTGGCCTATGGCTACACCTTC. Protein sequence: CASSDKLAYGYTF.

The J gene is TRBJ2-2, the V gene TRBV2; D not certain. CDR3 length: 11 residues. Trimming removed 0 bases from V and 7 bases from J, with 0 bases in between. Germline-derived CDR1 and CDR2 are SNHLY and FYNNEI. The CDR3: CASSEAGELFF. In nucleotides, the CDR3 is TGTGCCAGCAGTGAAGCCGGGGAGCTGTTTTTT.

The CDR3 sequence: CASAPNDGTSHQPQHF. The CDR3 DNA reads TGTGCTAGTGCCCCCAATGATGGGACAAGTCATCAGCCCCAGCATTTT. The J gene is TRBJ1-5, the V gene TRBV12-5; a weak D match, TRBD1 (6 bases). Germline CDR1 LGHNT, CDR2 FRNRAP. The V and J ends lost 7 bases and 5 bases respectively, with 21 bases between them. The CDR3 covers 16 residues.

This rearrangement joins TRBV10-1 to TRBJ2-3; TRBD2 matches at 12 bases. Germline loops: CDR1 WNHNN, CDR2 SYGVQD (reference sequence). This CDR3 comprises 18 residues. The V gene end was trimmed by 2 bases and the J gene end by 4 bases; junction bases not matched to a gene: 10. In DNA form, the CDR3 reads TGCGCCAGCAGTGAGGGGGGACAACTAGCGGGGGGCCCAGATACGCAGTATTTT. Translated, it gives CASSEGGQLAGGPDTQYF.